The 17 T cell receptor beta chains given below trace back to one sample, sequenced in a study of tumor T cells in aggressive B-cell lymphoma. Clones were read by immunoSEQ multiplex PCR, and TCRdb kept only the in-frame ones, dropping some. The repertoire holds roughly 8,100 clones, with about four fifths as singletons. Sequencing was done on a sample of tumor tissue. Receptor source: an adult with diffuse large B cell lymphoma.

CDR3 coding DNA: TGTGCCAGCAGCGGACTAGCGGGAGGGCCATCGTACGAGCAGTACTTC. Translated: CASSGLAGGPSYEQYF. The chain couples TRBV7-9 to TRBJ2-7, with 15 bases matching TRBD2. The V gene end was trimmed by 5 bases and the J gene end by 4 bases; junction bases not matched to a gene: 6. The CDR3 sequence is 16 residues long. In germline, CDR1 is SEHNR, CDR2 FQNEAQ (reference sequence).

The V call is TRBV7-9, the J call TRBJ2-7; 8 bases map to TRBD1. Germline CDR1 is SEHNR and CDR2 is FQNEAQ (reference sequence). V was clipped by 6 bases and J by 2 bases; unmatched bases: 12. This CDR3 has 16 amino acids. The CDR3 is CASSPPRDRLPYEQYF. The CDR3 DNA reads TGTGCCAGCAGTCCGCCCCGGGACAGGCTTCCCTACGAGCAGTACTTC. The variable domain in full, completed from reference TRBV7-9 and TRBJ2-7, reads DTGVSQNPRHKITKRGQNVTFRCDPISEHNRLYWYRQTLGQGPEFLTYFQNEAQLEKSRLLSDRFSAERPKGSFSTLEIQRTEQGDSAMYLCASSPPRDRLPYEQYFGPGTRLTVT.

The V call is TRBV28, the J call TRBJ2-1; 10 bases line up with TRBD2. This CDR3 has 12 residues. Germline CDR1 and CDR2: MDHEN and SYDVKM. After removal of 6 bases from V and 8 bases from J, the junction contained 1 base not matched to a gene. The CDR3 here is CASRLAGYEQFF. The CDR3, as DNA: TGTGCCAGCAGACTAGCGGGATATGAGCAGTTCTTC.

V gene TRBV5-4 combines with J gene TRBJ2-5; 7 bases map to TRBD1. This CDR3 is built from 17 residues. Unmatched junction bases numbered 10, after V lost 1 base and J lost 1 base. Germline CDR1 reads SGHNT; CDR2 reads YYREEE (reference sequence). CDR3 nucleotide sequence: TGTGCCAGCAGCTTGCCGCGGCACGGGACAGCCCAAGAGACCCAGTACTTC. As protein: CASSLPRHGTAQETQYF.

This chain links TRBV5-4 with TRBJ2-7; 9 bases match TRBD2. The CDR3 runs 15 residues. V dropped 2 bases and J dropped 4; count of bases not matched to a gene: 7. Germline loops: CDR1 SGHNT, CDR2 YYREEE (reference sequence). This CDR3 is CASSFMSGLAYEQYF. The CDR3 region has the DNA TGTGCCAGCAGCTTTATGTCGGGACTAGCTTACGAGCAGTACTTC.

This sequence joins TRBV29-1 and TRBJ2-7; TRBD2 matches 8 bases. CDR1 is SQVTM, CDR2 ANQGSEA, per germline. This CDR3 region has 16 residues. V dropped 7 bases and J dropped 2; count of bases not matched to a gene: 16. The CDR3 DNA is TGCAGCGCGGAGACCCCCGGGACTAGGTCTACCTACGAGCAGTACTTC. Its translation is CSAETPGTRSTYEQYF.

V gene TRBV28 combines with J gene TRBJ2-7; TRBD2 aligns across 9 bases. V was clipped by 5 bases and J by 5 bases; unmatched bases: 7. Germline values: CDR1 MDHEN, CDR2 SYDVKM. The CDR3 spans 14 residues. The CDR3 region has the DNA TGTGCCAGCAGTCCTCCGGGACTAGCCCACGAGCAGTACTTC. It specifies CASSPPGLAHEQYF.

The rearrangement joins TRBV29-1 to TRBJ1-4, with 10 bases identical to TRBD1. Trimming at V came to 0 bases and at J to 4 bases, leaving 2 bases not matched to a gene. CDR1 and CDR2 (germline): SQVTM, ANQGSEA. The CDR3 has 15 amino acids. CDR3 sequence: CSVEDRDRGNEKLFF. Here the CDR3 DNA reads TGCAGCGTTGAAGATAGGGACAGGGGTAATGAAAAACTGTTTTTT.

The genes are TRBV7-6 and TRBJ2-3, with 9 bases identical to TRBD2. CDR3 length: 15 residues. V was pared by 4 bases and J by 3 bases, with 5 bases of the junction left unmatched. Germline-derived CDR1 and CDR2 are SGHVS and FNYEAQ. The CDR3: CASSYGLARTDTQYF. The CDR3 bases are TGTGCCAGCAGCTACGGACTAGCGCGTACAGATACGCAGTATTTT.

The chain combines TRBV30 with TRBJ1-5; tentatively, D is TRBD1 (5 bases). The V and J ends lost 5 bases and 0 bases respectively, with 8 bases between them. The CDR3 has 13 amino acids. Germline V lookup: CDR1 GTSNPN, CDR2 SVGIG (reference sequence). The CDR3 coding sequence is TGTGCCTGGGGACACCTTAGCAATCAGCCCCAGCATTTT. Translation gives CAWGHLSNQPQHF.

The chain recombines TRBV5-4 with TRBJ1-3, with D tentatively TRBD1 (5 bases). Between the trimmed V and J ends, which lost 0 bases and 2 bases, there was a span of 6 bases. The CDR3 extends over 14 amino acids. The V gene's germline CDR1 is SGHNT and CDR2 YYREEE (reference sequence). The CDR3 region has the DNA TGTGCCAGCAGCTTGGGCAGGGCTGGAAACACCATATATTTT. Translated, it gives CASSLGRAGNTIYF.

CDR3 sequence reads: CASSQDRVDTQYF. Written as DNA, the CDR3 is TGCGCCAGCAGCCAAGACAGGGTAGATACGCAGTATTTT. The V call is TRBV4-3, the J call TRBJ2-3, with D maybe TRBD1 (5 bases). The CDR3 totals 13 residues. The germline V and J ends were trimmed by 0 bases and 5 bases, with 6 bases remaining between them. The germline V gene encodes CDR1 LGHNA and CDR2 YSLEER.

This chain uses TRBV9 with TRBJ1-3, with TRBD1 as a possible D gene (6 bases). Per germline, CDR1 SGDLS and CDR2 YYNGEE. The CDR3 spans 13 residues. The V gene lost 3 bases and the J gene lost 8 bases, with 12 bases spanning the gap. The CDR3 sequence: CASSEQGSHTIYF. The CDR3 DNA reads TGTGCCAGCAGCGAACAGGGTAGCCACACCATATATTTT.

This clone showed up just once. The genes are TRBV9 and TRBJ2-7; 9 bases are shared with TRBD1. Germline CDR1 reads SGDLS; CDR2 reads YYNGEE. The CDR3 extends over 14 amino acids. Trimming removed 4 bases from V and 7 bases from J; junction bases left unmatched: 9. CDR3 loop: CASSPGQGFREQYF. The CDR3 DNA sequence: TGTGCCAGCAGCCCGGGACAGGGATTTCGGGAGCAGTACTTC.

The chain recombines TRBV12-5 with TRBJ1-2; 7 bases line up with TRBD1. V lost 4 bases and J lost 2; bases outside the gene matches: 7. This CDR3 comprises 15 residues. CDR1 and CDR2 (germline): LGHNT, FRNRAP. The CDR3 loop is CASGSRDRANYGYTF. The CDR3 coding sequence is TGTGCTAGTGGTTCGAGGGACAGAGCCAACTATGGCTACACCTTC.

This clone showed up just a few times. V and J are TRBV4-3 and TRBJ1-2, with D perhaps matching TRBD1 (5 bases). The CDR3 runs to 15 residues. The germline CDR1 and CDR2 sequences are LGHNA and YSLEER. Between the trimmed V and J ends, which lost 4 bases and 5 bases, there was a span of 17 bases. The CDR3 DNA reads TGCGCCAGCAGCCCGAGGAAGGTAGGGGCGTATGGCTACACCTTC. This gives the protein CASSPRKVGAYGYTF.

In DNA form, the CDR3 reads TGTGCCTGGAGTGCCCAGGGGGTTTTACATCAGCCCCAGCATTTT. This sequence encodes CAWSAQGVLHQPQHF. The chain links TRBV30 to TRBJ1-5; 7 nucleotides align to TRBD1. Germline values: CDR1 GTSNPN, CDR2 SVGIG (reference sequence). Germline trimming cut 1 base from V and 5 bases from J; bases unmatched to any gene: 8. This CDR3 is 15 amino acids long.